The T cell receptor (beta chain) described here comes from a study of T cell responses to AZD1222 COVID-19 vaccine. This clone was seen a handful of times. Its antigen is undetermined. Here immunoSEQ multiplex PCR was the method, and the copy in TCRdb shows in-frame clones only, minus some. The top ten clones hold more than 15% of a sample with 60,000 to 85,000 clones, around 86% of them seen once. Whole-study results and caveats: Donors were chiefly white British, with a greater number of females, and clonal diversity was perhaps underestimated.

This TCR derives from an adult who received the AZD1222 COVID-19 vaccine. This specimen consisted of peripheral blood, obtained 28 days after the second AZD1222 dose.

CDR3 protein: CASSAVSPLAPEKLFF. The CDR3 region has the DNA TGTGCCAGCAGTGCGGTTTCCCCTCTGGCCCCTGAAAAACTGTTTTTT. The chain links TRBV2 to TRBJ1-4; D is ambiguous. V lost 4 bases and J 7 bases, leaving 19 bases between the germline ends. The CDR3 consists of 16 residues. Germline V gene data show CDR1 as SNHLY and CDR2 as FYNNEI.